These T cell receptor beta chains were read from a single sample in a study of T-cell memory formation after mild COVID-19. In TCRdb, the 5' RACE reads were re-called with MiXCR into one record per CDR3 protein. The sample records a few hundred thousand distinct CDR3 sequences, over 9.5% being singletons. The sample taken for sequencing was PBMCs or a T cell subset sorted from them (not recorded which). The receptors shown here come from a man aged 18 to 30 who had mild COVID-19 (a few samples of this study predate the infection). Cell type and time point are not known. Both conserved end residues are trimmed from each CDR3. Each record gives: CDR3 protein, J gene, CDR3 length, V gene.

ASSQDFPSYEQY | TRBJ2-7 | 12 | TRBV4-3
ASSGTGRETQY | TRBJ2-5 | 11 | TRBV9
ASSQDRLAGPNNEQF | TRBJ2-1 | 15 | TRBV4-1
ASSLGSFTDTQY | TRBJ2-3 | 12 | TRBV5-1
ASRATGEDYGYT | TRBJ1-2 | 12 | TRBV28
ASSQALLGQGYYGYT | TRBJ1-2 | 15 | TRBV3-1
ATGERGSGADTQY | TRBJ2-3 | 13 | TRBV10-3
ASRSLNLNTEAF | TRBJ1-1 | 12 | TRBV5-6
ASSLRPGATYEQY | TRBJ2-7 | 13 | TRBV7-3
ASSYSYGTPGELF | TRBJ2-2 | 13 | TRBV6-5
SGSTSQETQY | TRBJ2-5 | 10 | TRBV29-1
ASSPSPGAVYNEQF | TRBJ2-1 | 14 | TRBV4-1
ASSIIWQAIGGANVLT | TRBJ2-6 | 16 | TRBV19
AISLTGTGGTTNEKLF | TRBJ1-4 | 16 | TRBV10-3
ASSEDRGLINTEAF | TRBJ1-1 | 14 | TRBV5-1
ASSEATGGKQF | TRBJ2-1 | 11 | TRBV2